These 18 T cell receptor beta chains came from one sample sequenced in a study of cytomegalovirus exposure and HLA in healthy donors. Using immunoSEQ multiplex PCR, the repertoire was profiled, and TCRdb retains in-frame clones only, with some absent. The sample carries more than 140,000 clones, about 89% recorded once. Material for sequencing was PBMCs. The receptor set was obtained from a woman aged 18-30 years in good health and CMV-seropositive.

As for this clone: Other nucleotide sequences in the sample specify the same CDR3. The CDR3 protein is CASSPGLATDTQYF. The DNA of the CDR3 is TGTGCCAGCAGCCCTGGACTAGCGACAGATACGCAGTATTTT. The rearrangement uses TRBV11-3 and TRBJ2-3, with TRBD2 identical over 9 bases. The CDR3 spans 14 residues. The V gene's germline CDR1 is SGHNT and CDR2 YENEEA. The V gene end was trimmed by 5 bases and the J gene end by 3 bases; junction bases not matched to a gene: 3.

The genes are TRBV6-6 and TRBJ2-1; 8 bases are shared with TRBD2. J gave up 6 bases and V 5 bases, and 6 bases lay outside the gene matches. Per the germline V gene, CDR1 is MNHNY and CDR2 is SVGAGI (reference sequence). The CDR3 length is 14 residues. In DNA form, the CDR3 reads TGTGCCAGCAGTCCCCCCGGGAGGGTCAATGAGCAGTTCTTC. It translates to CASSPPGRVNEQFF.

The rearrangement links TRBV7-9 to TRBJ1-4, with 9 bases identical to TRBD1. V dropped 1 base and J dropped 8; count of bases not matched to a gene: 5. Germline CDR1 reads SEHNR; CDR2 reads FQNEAQ (reference sequence). CDR3 size: 15 residues. The CDR3 here is CASSLEGQGREKLFF. CDR3 DNA: TGTGCCAGCAGCTTAGAGGGACAGGGCCGAGAAAAACTGTTTTTT.

The rearrangement links TRBV6-5 to TRBJ1-1; 8 nucleotides align to TRBD1. The CDR3 loop spans 15 amino acids. Germline V gives CDR1 MNHEY, CDR2 SVGAGI. The ends lost 0 bases at V and 0 bases at J; junction bases unmatched: 0. The CDR3 DNA sequence: TGTGCCAGCAGTTACTCCAGGGGGCTGAACACTGAAGCTTTCTTT. Protein sequence: CASSYSRGLNTEAFF.

This chain links TRBV11-1 with TRBJ2-1; 7 bases line up with TRBD1. CDR1 and CDR2 from the germline V gene are SGHAT and FQDESV (reference sequence). CDR3 length: 16 amino acids. V lost 1 base to trimming and J lost 5 bases; unmatched junction nucleotides: 8. The chain's CDR3 is CASSLGPGTANNEQFF. The CDR3 DNA follows: TGTGCCAGCAGCTTAGGACCCGGGACAGCGAACAATGAGCAGTTCTTC.

V usage is TRBV1 and J usage is TRBJ1-3. TRBV1 is flagged as a pseudogene. The CDR3 covers 16 residues. In DNA, the CDR3 is TGCACCAGCAGCCAAGATCCCTCCTTCTCTGGAAACACCATATATTTT. Translated: CTSSQDPSFSGNTIYF.

The J gene is TRBJ2-3, the V gene TRBV25-1, with 8 bases matching TRBD1. Germline V CDR1 and CDR2: MGHDK, SYGVNS. V shed 5 bases and J 9 bases; nucleotides not matched to a gene: 10. The CDR3 sequence is 14 residues long. The CDR3 coding sequence is TGTGCCAGCAGTACGACAGGGGAAGGGGTGACGCAGTATTTT. Its translation is CASSTTGEGVTQYF.

The chain is built from TRBV28 and TRBJ1-5; a possible D gene is TRBD1 (6 bases). Trimming removed 6 bases at V and 2 bases at J, with 11 bases between. There are 14 residues in the CDR3. From germline, CDR1 is MDHEN and CDR2 SYDVKM. The CDR3 DNA reads TGTGCCAGCAGACGGGACACCCGCAATCAGCCCCAGCATTTT. Amino acids: CASRRDTRNQPQHF. Together with reference TRBV28 and TRBJ1-5, the CDR3 gives the full variable domain: DVKVTQSSRYLVKRTGEKVFLECVQDMDHENMFWYRQDPGLGLRLIYFSYDVKMKEKGDIPEGYSVSREKKERFSLILESASTNQTSMYLCASRRDTRNQPQHFGDGTRLSIL.

The chain combines TRBV25-1 with TRBJ2-7, with a weak D call TRBD1 (6 bases). CDR1 is MGHDK, CDR2 SYGVNS, per germline. The CDR3 has 16 residues. V was cut by 3 bases and J by 1 base, with 16 bases left in between. The CDR3 loop is CASSDAAGAKSYEQYF. The CDR3 region has the DNA TGTGCCAGCAGTGACGCGGCAGGGGCAAAATCCTACGAGCAGTACTTC.

The rearrangement joins TRBV19 to TRBJ2-7; 11 nucleotides align to TRBD2. J lost 7 bases, V lost 4 bases, and 6 bases had no gene match. CDR3 size: 14 residues. The germline V gene encodes CDR1 LNHDA and CDR2 SQIVND (reference sequence). For the CDR3, the DNA is TGTGCCAGTAGTAAACTAGCGGGAGTTGGGGAGCAGTACTTC. Translation gives CASSKLAGVGEQYF. Complete variable domain (other parts from reference TRBV19 and TRBJ2-7): DGGITQSPKYLFRKEGQNVTLSCEQNLNHDAMYWYRQDPGQGLRLIYYSQIVNDFQKGDIAEGYSVSREKKESFPLTVTSAQKNPTAFYLCASSKLAGVGEQYFGPGTRLTVT.

The chain uses TRBV7-3 and TRBJ2-3; D may be TRBD1 (5 bases). Germline V gene data show CDR1 as SGHTA and CDR2 as FQGTGA. The CDR3 spans 17 residues. Trimming removed 3 bases at V and 4 bases at J, with 20 bases between. CDR3 region: CASSFSLGAKGADTQYF. CDR3 bases: TGTGCCAGCAGCTTTAGTCTAGGGGCGAAAGGGGCAGATACGCAGTATTTT.

The chain has TRBV27 and TRBJ1-2, with D perhaps matching TRBD1 (5 bases). V shed 3 bases and J shed 6 bases, with 17 bases lying between them. Germline CDR1 and CDR2: MNHEY and SMNVEV (reference sequence). The CDR3 has 15 amino acids. The CDR3 bases are TGTGCCAGCAGTTTTGGTCCAGGGTGGAGTCATGGCTACACCTTC. It yields the protein CASSFGPGWSHGYTF.

The chain combines TRBV15 with TRBJ2-1; 16 nucleotides agree with TRBD2. V trimming: 6 bases; J trimming: 7 bases; junction bases outside the gene matches: 9. The germline V gene has CDR1 LNHNV and CDR2 YYDKDF (reference sequence). The CDR3 sequence is 17 residues long. The CDR3 spells CATSRKRGLAGGNEQFF. The CDR3 DNA reads as TGTGCCACCAGTAGAAAAAGGGGACTAGCGGGAGGGAATGAGCAGTTCTTC.

The chain is built from TRBV29-1 and TRBJ2-1; TRBD1 matches 8 bases. The germline V gene has CDR1 SQVTM and CDR2 ANQGSEA. The CDR3 is made up of 17 amino acids. Trimming cost V 0 bases and J 0 bases; bases outside gene matches: 7. CDR3 sequence reads: CSVEDTRTGSSYNEQFF. CDR3 bases: TGCAGCGTTGAAGATACGAGGACAGGGAGCTCCTACAATGAGCAGTTCTTC.

V is TRBV5-1 and J is TRBJ2-7, with D tentatively TRBD1 (6 bases). CDR3 length: 15 amino acids. Trimming cost V 2 bases and J 2 bases, with 14 bases left between them. Germline V gives CDR1 SGHRS, CDR2 YFSETQ. The CDR3 loop reads CASSLSSRGTYEQYF. The DNA for the CDR3 is TGCGCCAGCAGCTTATCTTCCAGGGGAACCTACGAGCAGTACTTC.

The chain is built from TRBV28 and TRBJ2-5; 8 bases align to TRBD1. V gave up 10 bases and J gave up 4 bases; unmatched junction bases: 11. The CDR3 has 14 amino acids. Germline lookup yields CDR1 MDHEN and CDR2 SYDVKM. CDR3 region: CAISGGARGETQYF. As DNA, the CDR3 is TGTGCCATCTCAGGGGGCGCGAGGGGAGAGACCCAGTACTTC.

The V call is TRBV12-5, the J call TRBJ1-1, with 7 bases identical to TRBD1. CDR3 length: 14 residues. Germline V gene sequence: CDR1 LGHNT, CDR2 FRNRAP. V trimming: 0 bases; J trimming: 7 bases; junction bases outside the gene matches: 5. The CDR3 loop reads CASGLVRGDSEAFF. The CDR3 DNA sequence: TGTGCTAGTGGTTTGGTGCGGGGGGACAGTGAAGCTTTCTTT.

The table lists this clone with a count of one. This chain links TRBV5-1 with TRBJ1-2, with 9 bases lining up with TRBD1. CDR1 and CDR2 from the germline V gene are SGHRS and YFSETQ. The trim removed 4 bases at V and 6 bases at J, leaving 10 bases unmatched. The length of the CDR3 is 15 residues. CDR3 in DNA: TGCGCCAGCAGCCAAGAGTTAACAGGGGGCAATGGCTACACCTTC. Translating gives CASSQELTGGNGYTF. The variable domain in full, with the rest retrieved from reference TRBV5-1 and TRBJ1-2, is KAGVTQTPRYLIKTRGQQVTLSCSPISGHRSVSWYQQTPGQGLQFLFEYFSETQRNKGNFPGRFSGRQFSNSRSEMNVSTLELGDSALYLCASSQELTGGNGYTFGSGTRLTVV.